This T cell receptor beta chain stems from a study of blood T cells in healthy people across ages. Study-level results: The diversity estimates, figures obtained from one million T cells, were considered underestimates. Roughly linear declines in TCR beta diversity per million T cells occurred with age. TCR beta diversity correlated strongly with naive T cell percentage. It was not possible, with unsorted PBMCs, to conclusively compare naive and antigen-experienced cells.

Alongside a J-beta primer mix, a sample-barcoded 5' primer served in a second PCR lasting about 7 to 11 cycles. TCRdb reprocessed the 5' RACE reads via MiXCR and lists one record per CDR3 protein. The sample contains approximately 780,000 distinct CDR3 sequences, roughly 25% of which appear only once. There are a few counts of this clonotype. The antigen is not known. The germline V gene encodes CDR1 SGHAT and CDR2 FQDESV (reference sequence). The CDR3 is made up of 11 amino acids. The data were also submitted as part of a second study, on T cells of mothers and their children.

This chain connects TRBV11-1 to TRBJ2-1, with unresolved D. TRBJ2-7 explains the end of the DNA better; the J call may be wrong. Sequenced: blood. This sequence was found in a boy between 5 and 17 years old in good health. The CDR3 nucleotides are TGTGCCAGCAGCGACACCAGCGAGCAGTACTTC. Its protein product is CASSDTSEQYF.